The rows below give T cell receptor beta chains drawn from one sample of a study of cytomegalovirus exposure and HLA in healthy donors. Libraries were prepared by immunoSEQ multiplex PCR; TCRdb keeps only in-frame clonotypes and omits some of them. In the table there are about 180,000 clones, approximately 82% of which are singletons. Sequencing was done on a sample of PBMCs. Source of these receptors: a girl aged 2-10 years in good health and CMV-seropositive. CDR3s include the opening cysteine and the closing phenylalanine or tryptophan. D genes are given only for firm matches. Where a row states a size, it is once, few, many or the class of an expanded clone; other rows omit it.

v_call: TRBV6-6; d_call: TRBD1; clone_size: NA; j_call: TRBJ1-5; cdr3_nt: TGTGCCAGCAGGGAGACAGGGGGCGATCAGCCCCAGCATTTT; cdr3_aa: CASRETGGDQPQHF
v_call: TRBV7-8; d_call: TRBD1; clone_size: NA; j_call: TRBJ1-2; cdr3_nt: TGTGCCAGCAGCTACGGATTCGGACAGGGAAACTATGGCTACACCTTC; cdr3_aa: CASSYGFGQGNYGYTF
v_call: TRBV5-1; d_call: NA; clone_size: NA; j_call: TRBJ2-5; cdr3_nt: TGCGCCAGCAGCTTGGGTCGCGGCAAAGAGACCCAGTACTTC; cdr3_aa: CASSLGRGKETQYF
v_call: TRBV27; d_call: NA; clone_size: NA; j_call: TRBJ1-2; cdr3_nt: TGTGCCAGCAGTTACAATACACAGGGAGACGGCTACACCTTC; cdr3_aa: CASSYNTQGDGYTF
v_call: TRBV13; d_call: NA; clone_size: NA; j_call: TRBJ1-5; cdr3_nt: TGTGCCAGCAGCTTATCAGGGCGAAATCAGCCCCAGCATTTT; cdr3_aa: CASSLSGRNQPQHF
v_call: TRBV27; d_call: NA; clone_size: NA; j_call: TRBJ1-4; cdr3_nt: TGTGCCAGCAGTTTAAAAGCTGGGGGAGGGGAACTGTTTTTT; cdr3_aa: CASSLKAGGGELFF
v_call: TRBV21-1; d_call: NA; clone_size: NA; j_call: TRBJ1-3; cdr3_nt: TGTGCCAGCAGCCTCGGCGGGTCCCCCTCTGGAAACACCATATATTTT; cdr3_aa: CASSLGGSPSGNTIYF
v_call: TRBV29-1; d_call: NA; clone_size: NA; j_call: TRBJ2-7; cdr3_nt: TGCAGCGTTGAATGGACTATATCGGGAGAGCAGTACTTC; cdr3_aa: CSVEWTISGEQYF
v_call: TRBV6-5; d_call: NA; clone_size: NA; j_call: TRBJ1-2; cdr3_nt: TGTGCCAGCAGTTCGGGGAACGGCTACACCTTC; cdr3_aa: CASSSGNGYTF
v_call: TRBV6-1; d_call: TRBD2; clone_size: NA; j_call: TRBJ2-1; cdr3_nt: TGTGCCAGCAGTGAAGTTAGCGGGAGGGCGAGTGAGCAGTTCTTC; cdr3_aa: CASSEVSGRASEQFF
v_call: TRBV14; d_call: NA; clone_size: NA; j_call: TRBJ2-1; cdr3_nt: TGTGCCAGCAGCCTCGGACAGTACGATGAGCAGTTCTTC; cdr3_aa: CASSLGQYDEQFF
v_call: TRBV25-1; d_call: NA; clone_size: once; j_call: TRBJ1-2; cdr3_nt: TGTGCCAGCAGTGAAGGGCCAGGGGCATCCTATGGCTACACCTTC; cdr3_aa: CASSEGPGASYGYTF
v_call: TRBV11-3; d_call: TRBD2; clone_size: NA; j_call: TRBJ2-3; cdr3_nt: TGTGCCAGCAGCTCAAGGACTAGCGGGAGCTCAGATACGCAGTATTTT; cdr3_aa: CASSSRTSGSSDTQYF
v_call: TRBV5-1; d_call: NA; clone_size: NA; j_call: TRBJ2-2; cdr3_nt: TGCGCCAGCAGCGGAGGGACAGCGAACACCGGGGAGCTGTTTTTT; cdr3_aa: CASSGGTANTGELFF
v_call: TRBV5-4; d_call: NA; clone_size: NA; j_call: TRBJ1-2; cdr3_nt: TGTGCCAGCAGCTTGGGGGGGGTCGTCAACTATGGCTACACCTTC; cdr3_aa: CASSLGGVVNYGYTF
v_call: TRBV19; d_call: NA; clone_size: NA; j_call: TRBJ1-1; cdr3_nt: TGTGCCAGTAGTGTACAGGGAGGGTTGAGCACTGAAGCTTTCTTT; cdr3_aa: CASSVQGGLSTEAFF
v_call: TRBV30; d_call: TRBD2; clone_size: NA; j_call: TRBJ2-1; cdr3_nt: TGTGCCGGGGTACTAGCGGGCCTATACAATGAGCAGTTCTTC; cdr3_aa: CAGVLAGLYNEQFF
v_call: TRBV9; d_call: TRBD1; clone_size: NA; j_call: TRBJ1-2; cdr3_nt: TGTGCCAGCAGCGCCGCCAACATCTTGGGGACAGGGGGCAGCTACACCTTC; cdr3_aa: CASSAANILGTGGSYTF
v_call: TRBV29-1; d_call: NA; clone_size: NA; j_call: TRBJ1-1; cdr3_nt: TGCAGCGCTCGACAGGCGGTGCAGTCTCGGGGCACTGAAGCTTTCTTT; cdr3_aa: CSARQAVQSRGTEAFF
v_call: TRBV5-6; d_call: TRBD1; clone_size: NA; j_call: TRBJ2-7; cdr3_nt: TGTGCCAGCAGCGTCCGGGACAGGGGCTACTACGAGCAGTGCTTC; cdr3_aa: CASSVRDRGYYEQCF
v_call: TRBV6-1; d_call: NA; clone_size: NA; j_call: TRBJ1-2; cdr3_nt: TGTGCCAGCAGTCTGGGGGGTAGGGATGGCTACACCTTC; cdr3_aa: CASSLGGRDGYTF
v_call: TRBV10-3; d_call: TRBD1; clone_size: NA; j_call: TRBJ1-3; cdr3_nt: TGTGCCACCCGCACAGGGGTCGTCTCTGGAAACACCATATATTTT; cdr3_aa: CATRTGVVSGNTIYF
v_call: TRBV6-1; d_call: NA; clone_size: NA; j_call: TRBJ1-5; cdr3_nt: TGTGCCAGCACCCAAAAGGCAACAGGCAATCAGCCCCAGCATTTT; cdr3_aa: CASTQKATGNQPQHF
v_call: TRBV25-1; d_call: TRBD2; clone_size: NA; j_call: TRBJ2-7; cdr3_nt: TGTGCCAGCGGGGGACTAGCGGGACTCATCTACGAGCAGTACTTC; cdr3_aa: CASGGLAGLIYEQYF
v_call: TRBV5-1; d_call: NA; clone_size: NA; j_call: TRBJ1-2; cdr3_nt: TGCGCCAGCCGCCGCGGGGAATTAATCCCAACCCCCTATGGCTACACCTTC; cdr3_aa: CASRRGELIPTPYGYTF
v_call: TRBV19; d_call: NA; clone_size: NA; j_call: TRBJ1-1; cdr3_nt: TGTGCCAGTAGTTCCCCCCCGGGTGAAGCTTTCTTT; cdr3_aa: CASSSPPGEAFF
v_call: TRBV5-1; d_call: TRBD1; clone_size: NA; j_call: TRBJ1-3; cdr3_nt: TGCGCCAGCAGATCGACAGGGGCTGGAAACACCATATATTTT; cdr3_aa: CASRSTGAGNTIYF
v_call: TRBV7-3; d_call: TRBD2; clone_size: NA; j_call: TRBJ2-4; cdr3_nt: TGTGCCAGCAGCCCAGATAGCGGGGGGCGGAACATTCAGTACTTC; cdr3_aa: CASSPDSGGRNIQYF
v_call: TRBV9; d_call: TRBD1; clone_size: NA; j_call: TRBJ1-5; cdr3_nt: TGTGCCAGCAGCCTTACAGGGGGAGGCAATCAGCCCCAGCATTTT; cdr3_aa: CASSLTGGGNQPQHF
v_call: TRBV6-4; d_call: TRBD2; clone_size: few; j_call: TRBJ2-1; cdr3_nt: TGTGCCAGCAGTGAGGTAGCGGGAGTTAATGAGCAGTTCTTC; cdr3_aa: CASSEVAGVNEQFF
v_call: TRBV19; d_call: NA; clone_size: NA; j_call: TRBJ1-3; cdr3_nt: TGTGCCAGTAGTATCTTAGCAAGATCTGGAAACACCATATATTTT; cdr3_aa: CASSILARSGNTIYF
v_call: TRBV21-1; d_call: NA; clone_size: NA; j_call: TRBJ1-3; cdr3_nt: TGTGCCAGCAGCAAAAAAACGACGACAATTGCTCTCGGTGGAAACACCATATATTTT; cdr3_aa: CASSKKTTTIALGGNTIYF
v_call: TRBV11-3; d_call: NA; clone_size: NA; j_call: TRBJ2-1; cdr3_nt: TGTGCCAGCAGCTTAGTTCGGGGAACCTACAATGAGCAGTTCTTC; cdr3_aa: CASSLVRGTYNEQFF
v_call: TRBV11-3; d_call: TRBD1; clone_size: once; j_call: TRBJ2-3; cdr3_nt: TGTGCCAGCAGCCTCCCGGGACAGGGTTCAGATACGCAGTATTTT; cdr3_aa: CASSLPGQGSDTQYF
v_call: TRBV19; d_call: TRBD1; clone_size: NA; j_call: TRBJ1-6; cdr3_nt: TGTGCCAGTAGTCCACGGACAGGGCGGATATATTCACCCCTCCACTTT; cdr3_aa: CASSPRTGRIYSPLHF